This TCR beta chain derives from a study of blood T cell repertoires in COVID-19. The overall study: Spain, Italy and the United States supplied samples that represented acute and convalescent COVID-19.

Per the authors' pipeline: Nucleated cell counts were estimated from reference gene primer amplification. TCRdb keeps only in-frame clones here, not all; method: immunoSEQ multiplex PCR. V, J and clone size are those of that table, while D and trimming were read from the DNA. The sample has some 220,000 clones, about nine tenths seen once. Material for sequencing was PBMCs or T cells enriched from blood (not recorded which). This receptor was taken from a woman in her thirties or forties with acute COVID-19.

This CDR3 is CASSTILTGGSSSQPQHF. CDR3 nucleotides: TGTGCCAGTAGTACCATCTTAACAGGGGGTTCATCGAGTCAGCCCCAGCATTTT. The chain employs TRBV19 and TRBJ1-5, with 8 bases aligning to TRBD1. V was clipped by 4 bases and J by 6 bases; unmatched bases: 17. Looked up from germline, CDR1 is LNHDA and CDR2 is SQIVND (reference sequence). The CDR3 consists of 18 residues.